The present T cell receptor beta chain was sequenced within a study of blood T cell repertoires in COVID-19. Recruits, aged about 18 to 100 years, lived in 24 US areas. Donors were grouped by their self-reported clinical history. Either two negative PCRs, clearance, or symptom resolution qualified Cohort 3 donors as recovered. In the authors' methods: Amplification of reference gene primers provided the estimated nucleated cell counts. Method: immunoSEQ multiplex PCR; TCRdb's copy keeps in-frame clones and lacks some. That table furnishes V, J and clone size, whereas the DNA furnished D and trimming. This table has hundreds of thousands of clones, around nine tenths appearing once. Germline lookup yields CDR1 MGHRA and CDR2 YSYEKL. V lost 1 base and J lost 0; bases outside the gene matches: 5. This CDR3 is 16 amino acids long.

The chain is built from TRBV4-1 and TRBJ1-1; 7 nucleotides agree with TRBD1. The TCR was taken from a woman aged 55 to 70 who had recovered from COVID-19. Sequencing was done on a sample of PBMCs or T cells enriched from blood (not recorded which). CDR3 DNA sequence: TGCGCCAGCAGCCAAGCTCAGGGGACAGTGAACACTGAAGCTTTCTTT. This sequence encodes CASSQAQGTVNTEAFF.